The 27 T cell receptor beta chains reported below all come from one sample, sequenced in a study of CD8+ T cells in alopecia areata. Extraction of RNA preceded its reverse transcription into cDNA, which served as the sequencing template. Profiling relied on immunoSEQ multiplex PCR, and the TCRdb table lists in-frame clones only, not all of them. The repertoire holds 150,000 or so clones, about three fifths seen once, with roughly 6.5% in the top ten. Sample: CD4+ T cells sorted from blood, taken at week 0. These TCRs come from a human donor with alopecia areata.

This CDR3 is CASSLAPGLAPETQYF. CDR3 coding DNA: TGTGCCAGCAGCTTAGCTCCGGGACTAGCGCCAGAGACCCAGTACTTC. This chain joins TRBV7-9 and TRBJ2-5; 10 bases align to TRBD2. V shed 0 bases, J shed 4 bases, and the junction held 5 bases outside the gene matches. The CDR3 is made up of 16 amino acids. Germline CDR1 reads SEHNR; CDR2 reads FQNEAQ (reference sequence).

This clone was observed a few times. The chain uses TRBV29-1 and TRBJ2-7, with TRBD2 matching over 7 bases. Germline V gene data show CDR1 as SQVTM and CDR2 as ANQGSEA. CDR3 size: 14 residues. Trimming cost V 6 bases and J 6 bases; bases outside gene matches: 14. The CDR3 region is CSVVGGLTSGEQYF. CDR3 nucleotides: TGCAGCGTCGTGGGGGGGTTAACCTCGGGCGAGCAGTACTTC.

This clone occurred once. The chain employs TRBV29-1 and TRBJ1-1; 7 positions agree with TRBD1. The germline V gene has CDR1 SQVTM and CDR2 ANQGSEA. CDR3 length equals 16 residues. Trimming removed 0 bases from V and 2 bases from J; junction bases left unmatched: 9. This CDR3 is CSVEDISQGGNTEAFF. The CDR3 DNA sequence: TGCAGCGTTGAAGATATCTCGCAGGGGGGAAACACTGAAGCTTTCTTT.

This chain connects TRBV15 to TRBJ1-1; no reliable D call. Germline CDR1 is LNHNV and CDR2 is YYDKDF (reference sequence). Trimming took 0 bases from V and 4 from J, leaving 15 bases between them. The CDR3 extends over 16 amino acids. This chain's CDR3 is CATSRDSRGGSTEAFF. CDR3 nucleotides: TGTGCCACCAGCAGAGATTCGCGGGGAGGGAGCACTGAAGCTTTCTTT.

There are a few counts of this clone. V usage is TRBV10-3 and J usage is TRBJ1-5; the D gene is possibly TRBD1 (5 bases). Germline values: CDR1 ENHRY, CDR2 SYGVKD. The CDR3 is made up of 13 amino acids. V lost 8 bases and J 5 bases, leaving 13 bases between the germline ends. CDR3 nucleotides: TGTGCCATCTCAATGACAGCTGATCAGCCCCAGCATTTT. Protein: CAISMTADQPQHF.

In this sample, this clone turned up a few times. V is TRBV4-1 and J is TRBJ1-2; 9 nucleotides agree with TRBD1. The J segment lost 6 bases and the V segment lost 7 bases, leaving 6 bases of the junction unmatched. The CDR3 contains 13 residues. Germline V gene sequence: CDR1 MGHRA, CDR2 YSYEKL. The CDR3 DNA sequence: TGCGCCAGCAACTCCGGGACAGGGAATGGCTACACCTTC. It yields the protein CASNSGTGNGYTF.

The chain uses TRBV11-1 and TRBJ2-6, with D possibly matching TRBD1 (6 bases). The CDR3 is made up of 15 amino acids. V lost 2 bases and J 11 bases, leaving 16 bases between the germline ends. Germline assignment: CDR1 SGHAT and CDR2 FQDESV (reference sequence). The CDR3 bases are TGTGCCAGCAGCTTAAGTAGCAGGGGCCAGGACGTCCTGACTTTC. Protein sequence: CASSLSSRGQDVLTF.

The gene calls are TRBV30 and TRBJ1-1; 8 bases line up with TRBD1. Germline trimming cut 2 bases from V and 4 bases from J; bases unmatched to any gene: 0. Germline lookup yields CDR1 GTSNPN and CDR2 SVGIG (reference sequence). This CDR3 region has 12 residues. The CDR3 is CAWSTGGTEAFF. The CDR3 coding sequence is TGTGCCTGGAGTACAGGGGGCACTGAAGCTTTCTTT.

This sequence joins TRBV2 and TRBJ2-3, with TRBD2 identical over 8 bases. Germline CDR1 SNHLY, CDR2 FYNNEI. After removal of 4 bases from V and 4 bases from J, the junction contained 10 bases not matched to a gene. This CDR3 is 16 amino acids long. CDR3 in DNA: TGTGCCAGCAGTGTACGACTAGCGAAGATGGCAGATACGCAGTATTTT. Translated: CASSVRLAKMADTQYF.

The rearrangement uses TRBV29-1 and TRBJ1-6, with 8 bases lining up with TRBD1. Per germline, CDR1 SQVTM and CDR2 ANQGSEA. The ends lost 6 bases at V and 12 bases at J; junction bases unmatched: 7. The CDR3 is made up of 12 amino acids. This CDR3 is CSVRTGLGPLHF. DNA of the CDR3: TGCAGCGTACGGACAGGGCTCGGACCCCTCCACTTT.

The chain links TRBV30 to TRBJ2-1; D is unresolved. The CDR3 is 12 residues long. From germline, CDR1 is GTSNPN and CDR2 SVGIG (reference sequence). V lost 0 bases to trimming and J lost 11 bases, with 11 bases between them. CDR3 sequence (DNA): TGTGCCTGGAGTGTACTGGGGAACCAGCAGTTCTTC. Translation: CAWSVLGNQQFF.

This chain links TRBV7-2 with TRBJ2-7; tentative D call: TRBD1 (5 bases). V gave up 6 bases and J gave up 5 bases, with 20 bases separating them. Germline V gene sequence: CDR1 SGHTA, CDR2 FQGNSA. This CDR3 has 15 residues. CDR3 DNA sequence: TGTGCCAGCAGTCCACCAGGAGCTCAGGGCAACGAGCAGTACTTC. It is translated as CASSPPGAQGNEQYF.

This chain links TRBV10-2 with TRBJ2-4; D perhaps matches TRBD2 (6 bases). This CDR3 contains 13 residues. V was clipped by 8 bases and J by 9 bases, with 17 bases between them. Per germline, CDR1 WSHSY and CDR2 SAAADI. The CDR3 region has the DNA TGCGCCAGCCGTCGCGGGGACGCAACCATTCAGTACTTC. This codes for CASRRGDATIQYF.

The rearrangement joins TRBV29-1 to TRBJ2-4; a weak D match, TRBD2 (5 bases). The germline gives CDR1 SQVTM, CDR2 ANQGSEA. The CDR3 is 13 residues long. Between the trimmed V and J ends, which lost 5 bases and 2 bases, there was a span of 10 bases. The DNA of the CDR3 is TGCAGCGTTCTTCCGGGAACCAAAAACATTCAGTACTTC. This codes for CSVLPGTKNIQYF.

J is TRBJ2-3 and V is TRBV7-2; D gene uncertain. Trimming took off 3 bases at V and 4 bases at J, with 8 bases between the two ends. Germline V gene data show CDR1 as SGHTA and CDR2 as FQGNSA. This CDR3 has 13 amino acids. The CDR3 DNA reads TGTGCCAGCAGCTTCACCCACTCAGATACGCAGTATTTT. Translation: CASSFTHSDTQYF.

For this clone: This sample includes further DNA sequences coding for the same CDR3. The rearrangement uses TRBV5-1 and TRBJ2-3; 12 bases map to TRBD2. The CDR3 contains 16 residues. CDR1 and CDR2 from the germline V gene are SGHRS and YFSETQ. Trimming cost V 0 bases and J 3 bases; bases outside gene matches: 2. CDR3 protein: CASSLASGGATDTQYF. The DNA of the CDR3 is TGCGCCAGCAGCTTGGCTAGCGGGGGGGCAACAGATACGCAGTATTTT.

The rearrangement uses TRBV9 and TRBJ2-2; no reliable D call. V dropped 6 bases and J dropped 8 bases, with 14 bases sitting between them. Germline values: CDR1 SGDLS, CDR2 YYNGEE. CDR3 size: 13 residues. The CDR3 DNA is TGTGCCAGCACCCCCAGGCTTTCGGGGGAGCTGTTTTTT. Its protein is CASTPRLSGELFF.

This chain uses TRBV6-1 with TRBJ1-2; the D gene is possibly TRBD1 (5 bases). The CDR3 has 16 amino acids. Trimming pared 1 base from V and 4 bases from J, leaving 16 bases between. Per the germline V gene, CDR1 is MNHNS and CDR2 is SASEGT. DNA for the CDR3: TGTGCCAGCAGTGAAGTTCCGGGGGTGGGTCGCTATGGCTACACCTTC. It is translated as CASSEVPGVGRYGYTF.

This clone showed up just a few times. This chain uses TRBV7-2 with TRBJ2-7; 7 bases match TRBD1. With 4 bases clipped from V and 3 bases from J, the junction kept 12 bases outside the gene matches. Germline V gene data show CDR1 as SGHTA and CDR2 as FQGNSA. The CDR3 sequence is 16 residues long. This CDR3 is CASSSGQTMILYEQYF. The DNA for the CDR3 is TGTGCCAGCAGCTCGGGACAGACGATGATCCTCTACGAGCAGTACTTC. Combining the CDR3 with reference TRBV7-2 and TRBJ2-7 gives the whole variable domain GAGVSQSPSNKVTEKGKDVELRCDPISGHTALYWYRQSLGQGLEFLIYFQGNSAPDKSGLPSDRFSAERTGGSVSTLTIQRTQQEDSAVYLCASSSGQTMILYEQYFGPGTRLTVT.

CDR3 residues: CTGRDRGYEQFF. Here the CDR3 DNA reads TGCACCGGGCGGGACAGGGGGTATGAGCAGTTCTTC. The chain has TRBV29-1 and TRBJ2-1; 11 positions agree with TRBD1. Per the germline V gene, CDR1 is SQVTM and CDR2 is ANQGSEA. This CDR3 is 12 amino acids long.

This chain uses TRBV2 with TRBJ2-6; D gene ambiguous. The length of the CDR3 is 16 residues. Germline V gene lookup returns CDR1 SNHLY and CDR2 FYNNEI. Trimming cost V 6 bases and J 0 bases, with 12 bases left between them. The CDR3 bases are TGTGCCAGCAGCGGACCGCAAACCTCTGGGGCCAACGTCCTGACTTTC. This translates into CASSGPQTSGANVLTF.

This chain links TRBV11-2 with TRBJ1-2; D gene uncertain. Trimming shortened V by 3 bases and J by 8 bases, and 7 bases separated the two germline ends. The CDR3 contains 11 residues. The germline V gene encodes CDR1 SGHAT and CDR2 FQNNGV. This CDR3 is CASSFRGGYTF. The CDR3 coding sequence is TGTGCCAGCAGCTTTAGAGGGGGCTACACCTTC.

The chain carries TRBV7-9 and TRBJ1-1; TRBD1 is a possible D gene (6 bases). The germline gives CDR1 SEHNR, CDR2 FQNEAQ (reference sequence). The CDR3 runs to 16 residues. Trimming stripped 6 bases from V and 0 bases from J, with 17 bases between. Here the CDR3 reads CASSSQGFVMNTEAFF. CDR3 coding DNA: TGTGCCAGCAGTTCCCAGGGGTTTGTGATGAACACTGAAGCTTTCTTT. The full variable domain, rest sourced from reference TRBV7-9 and TRBJ1-1, is DTGVSQNPRHKITKRGQNVTFRCDPISEHNRLYWYRQTLGQGPEFLTYFQNEAQLEKSRLLSDRFSAERPKGSFSTLEIQRTEQGDSAMYLCASSSQGFVMNTEAFFGQGTRLTVV.

This chain uses TRBV30 with TRBJ1-6, with unresolved D. This CDR3 has 12 residues. Per the germline V gene, CDR1 is GTSNPN and CDR2 is SVGIG (reference sequence). Trimming pared 3 bases from V and 16 bases from J, leaving 16 bases between. The DNA for the CDR3 is TGTGCCTGGAGGGACCTCACACCAAATCTCCACTTT. This gives the protein CAWRDLTPNLHF.

The chain uses TRBV2 and TRBJ2-6; D gene uncertain. The CDR3 covers 10 residues. V dropped 3 bases and J dropped 12 bases, with 3 bases sitting between them. Germline V lookup: CDR1 SNHLY, CDR2 FYNNEI. Here the CDR3 reads CASSESVLTF. As DNA, the CDR3 is TGTGCCAGCAGTGAGAGCGTCCTGACTTTC.

This clone was picked up a small number of times. This chain joins TRBV12-5 and TRBJ1-1; TRBD1 might be the D (5 bases). Trimming left V 4 bases short and J 8 bases short, with 14 bases between. CDR3 length equals 13 residues. Germline V gene data show CDR1 as LGHNT and CDR2 as FRNRAP. As DNA, the CDR3 is TGTGCTAGTGGTTCCCTAGAGGGGATCGAAGCTTTCTTT. Its protein product is CASGSLEGIEAFF. The full variable domain, its missing parts supplied by reference TRBV12-5 and TRBJ1-1, is DARVTQTPRHKVTEMGQEVTMRCQPILGHNTVFWYRQTMMQGLELLAYFRNRAPLDDSGMPKDRFSAEMPDATLATLKIQPSEPRDSAVYFCASGSLEGIEAFFGQGTRLTVV.

This chain joins TRBV2 and TRBJ2-7; D is unclear. Per the germline V gene, CDR1 is SNHLY and CDR2 is FYNNEI. V lost 6 bases and J 3 bases, leaving 6 bases between the germline ends. The CDR3 is 11 residues long. CDR3 loop: CASSLGYEQYF. The CDR3 DNA reads as TGTGCCAGCAGCTTGGGCTACGAGCAGTACTTC.